Detailed here is one T cell receptor (beta chain). An approximately 200 ng quantity of DNA, roughly 30,000 T cell genomes, went into the sorted-subset replicate PCRs. Only in-frame clones appear in the TCRdb table, and some are missing; sequencing was by immunoSEQ multiplex PCR. The sample holds around 1,000,000 clones, 70% to 80% seen once. V lost 5 bases, J lost 5 bases, and 18 bases lay in between. This CDR3 has 15 amino acids. Looked up from germline, CDR1 is SNHLY and CDR2 is FYNNEI. Adult Caucasians living in Nashville, Tennessee made up all of the donors. These data belong to a study of shared clonotypes between healthy human individuals.

Sample: memory CD4+ T cells from PBMCs. Specified subset: CD45RA-negative fraction. The rearrangement uses TRBV2 and TRBJ1-1, with TRBD1 as a possible D gene (6 bases). This sequence was found in a man aged 18 to 30 in good health. Some clones in this sample may be carry-over from other donors' samples. The CDR3 reads CASSLQRGQNTEAFF. DNA for the CDR3: TGTGCCAGCAGTTTACAGCGGGGGCAGAATACTGAAGCTTTCTTT.